Following are 20 T cell receptor beta chains from one sample sequenced in a study of blood T cell repertoires in COVID-19. Profiled with immunoSEQ multiplex PCR; TCRdb holds only in-frame clones, not every one. The repertoire holds a few hundred thousand clones, with approximately 91% as singletons. The specimen sequenced was PBMCs or T cells enriched from blood (not recorded which). Every receptor here comes from a human donor in a cohort exposed to, infected with or recovered from COVID-19 (not recorded which). The donor label of this sample is uncertain.

The chain joins TRBV5-1 to TRBJ2-3; D is ambiguous. V lost 7 bases, J lost 0 bases, and 15 bases lay in between. This CDR3 has 15 amino acids. CDR1 SGHRS and CDR2 YFSETQ come from the germline V gene. The CDR3 loop is CASSPLSASTDTQYF. As DNA, the CDR3 is TGCGCCAGCTCCCCTCTGAGTGCTAGCACAGATACGCAGTATTTT.

Regarding this clone: Other DNA sequences in the sample encode the same CDR3. The chain employs TRBV4-1 and TRBJ1-3; perhaps TRBD1 as D (6 bases). V was pared by 3 bases and J by 0 bases, with 15 bases between. The CDR3 loop spans 17 amino acids. Germline-derived CDR1 and CDR2 are MGHRA and YSYEKL. This CDR3 reads CASSQGRQASSGNTIYF. The DNA of the CDR3 is TGCGCCAGCAGCCAGGGTCGACAGGCATCCTCTGGAAACACCATATATTTT.

The chain recombines TRBV19 with TRBJ1-5; unclear D gene. V was shortened by 3 bases and J by 0 bases, with 9 bases between the two germline ends. Per germline, CDR1 LNHDA and CDR2 SQIVND (reference sequence). The CDR3 is made up of 15 amino acids. CDR3 sequence reads: CASSMSEYSNQPQHF. The CDR3 DNA reads as TGTGCCAGTAGTATGTCAGAATATAGCAATCAGCCCCAGCATTTT.

This sequence joins TRBV19 and TRBJ1-6, with D possibly being TRBD1 (5 bases). Germline-derived CDR1 and CDR2 are LNHDA and SQIVND (reference sequence). The V and J ends lost 4 bases and 8 bases respectively, with 9 bases between them. CDR3 length equals 13 residues. CDR3 nucleotide sequence: TGTGCCAGTAGTAAGGGGAGGGATTCACCCCTCCACTTT. It yields the protein CASSKGRDSPLHF.

This chain links TRBV11-2 with TRBJ2-7; D unresolved. Per the germline V gene, CDR1 is SGHAT and CDR2 is FQNNGV. V was shortened by 4 bases and J by 2 bases, with 18 bases between the two germline ends. CDR3 length: 16 residues. As DNA, the CDR3 is TGTGCCAGCAGCTCAAACAAAGGTCTAGTTGCCTACGAGCAGTACTTC. It is translated as CASSSNKGLVAYEQYF. The variable domain in full, completed from reference TRBV11-2 and TRBJ2-7, reads EAGVAQSPRYKIIEKRQSVAFWCNPISGHATLYWYQQILGQGPKLLIQFQNNGVVDDSQLPKDRFSAERLKGVDSTLKIQPAKLEDSAVYLCASSSNKGLVAYEQYFGPGTRLTVT.

This clone was picked up one time. The V and J genes are TRBV2 and TRBJ1-5; 8 bases are a match to TRBD1. J gave up 1 base and V 1 base, and 15 bases lay outside the gene matches. The CDR3 is 20 residues long. Germline loops: CDR1 SNHLY, CDR2 FYNNEI. The CDR3 loop is CASSEESTGAGFGSNQPQHF. In DNA, the CDR3 is TGTGCCAGCAGTGAAGAGTCGACAGGGGCGGGCTTCGGCAGCAATCAGCCCCAGCATTTT.

This CDR3 is CASSLRSGQGFYEQYF. The CDR3 bases are TGTGCCAGCAGCTTAAGATCGGGACAGGGGTTCTACGAGCAGTACTTC. The chain uses TRBV5-5 and TRBJ2-7; TRBD1 aligns across 10 bases. The CDR3 spans 16 residues. V was clipped by 2 bases and J by 3 bases; unmatched bases: 8. The germline V gene encodes CDR1 SGHKS and CDR2 YYEKEE (reference sequence). Combining the CDR3 with reference TRBV5-5 and TRBJ2-7 gives the whole variable domain DAGVTQSPTHLIKTRGQQVTLRCSPISGHKSVSWYQQVLGQGPQFIFQYYEKEERGRGNFPDRFSARQFPNYSSELNVNALLLGDSALYLCASSLRSGQGFYEQYFGPGTRLTVT.

This chain connects TRBV5-1 to TRBJ2-2, with 7 bases fitting TRBD1. Germline lookup yields CDR1 SGHRS and CDR2 YFSETQ. Losses at the gene ends were 7 bases for V and 7 bases for J; bases not matched to a gene: 10. This CDR3 has 14 residues. CDR3 nucleotides: TGCGCCAGCGGCGAGGGGGCGCGAGGCGGGGAGCTGTTTTTT. Protein: CASGEGARGGELFF.

The chain recombines TRBV6-6 with TRBJ1-2; 7 nucleotides agree with TRBD1. CDR3 length equals 13 residues. V shed 4 bases, J shed 4 bases, and the junction held 3 bases outside the gene matches. Germline lookup yields CDR1 MNHNY and CDR2 SVGAGI (reference sequence). DNA for the CDR3: TGTGCCAGCAGTTCGGGACAGACCTATGGCTACACCTTC. Its protein is CASSSGQTYGYTF.

V gene TRBV10-3 combines with J gene TRBJ1-2; 8 nucleotides line up with TRBD1. Unmatched junction bases numbered 10, after V lost 6 bases and J lost 4 bases. The CDR3 runs 15 residues. Germline V CDR1 and CDR2: ENHRY, SYGVKD. CDR3 amino acids: CAIRTLQGGSYGYTF. CDR3 bases: TGTGCCATCAGGACCTTACAGGGGGGGTCCTATGGCTACACCTTC.

This chain connects TRBV7-3 to TRBJ1-6; D is uncertain. The CDR3 runs 13 residues. The V and J ends lost 5 bases and 8 bases respectively, with 10 bases between them. Germline V gives CDR1 SGHTA, CDR2 FQGTGA. Here the CDR3 DNA reads TGTGCCAGCAGCCGTTACCGGGATTCACCCCTCCACTTT. This sequence encodes CASSRYRDSPLHF.

This rearrangement joins TRBV7-2 to TRBJ2-5, with 12 bases aligning to TRBD2. The CDR3 length is 15 residues. V shed 5 bases and J 5 bases; nucleotides not matched to a gene: 6. CDR1 SGHTA and CDR2 FQGNSA come from the germline V gene. The CDR3 sequence is CASSPSGGARETQYF. CDR3 DNA sequence: TGTGCCAGCAGCCCTAGCGGGGGGGCCCGGGAGACCCAGTACTTC.

Comments on this clone: Within the sample, other DNA sequences also encode this same CDR3. The rearrangement links TRBV9 to TRBJ2-2; 10 bases are a match to TRBD1. J lost 4 bases, V lost 3 bases, and 0 bases had no gene match. CDR1 and CDR2 (germline): SGDLS, YYNGEE. The CDR3 totals 14 residues. The CDR3 region is CASSGDRGTGELFF. CDR3 coding DNA: TGTGCCAGCAGCGGGGACAGGGGCACCGGGGAGCTGTTTTTT.

The rearrangement joins TRBV4-1 to TRBJ2-4; 8 nucleotides line up with TRBD2. The CDR3 is 17 residues long. Trimming removed 1 base from V and 1 base from J; junction bases left unmatched: 6. Per the germline V gene, CDR1 is MGHRA and CDR2 is YSYEKL. The DNA of the CDR3 is TGCGCCAGCAGCCAAGTAGCGGGGCTTACTGCCAAAAACATTCAGTACTTC. The encoded protein is CASSQVAGLTAKNIQYF.

CDR3 sequence reads: CAWSVSPVTGELFF. In DNA form, the CDR3 reads TGTGCCTGGAGTGTATCCCCAGTTACCGGGGAGCTGTTTTTT. This chain joins TRBV30 and TRBJ2-2; the D is unclear. Looked up from germline, CDR1 is GTSNPN and CDR2 is SVGIG (reference sequence). V lost 0 bases to trimming and J lost 5 bases, with 10 bases between them. The CDR3 totals 14 residues. The full variable domain, with the rest looked up from reference TRBV30 and TRBJ2-2, is SQTIHQWPATLVQPVGSPLSLECTVEGTSNPNLYWYRQAAGRGLQLLFYSVGIGQISSEVPQNLSASRPQDRQFILSSKKLLLSDSGFYLCAWSVSPVTGELFFGEGSRLTVL.

CDR3 nucleotides: TGTGCCAGCTTCGGGGAGGGTGGTACTGAAGCTTTCTTT. Translated, it gives CASFGEGGTEAFF. The chain joins TRBV18 to TRBJ1-1; D is uncertain. Trimming stripped 7 bases from V and 5 bases from J, with 14 bases between. The germline CDR1 and CDR2 sequences are KGHSH and LQKENI. The CDR3 consists of 13 residues.

This chain uses TRBV2 with TRBJ2-5; 9 nucleotides line up with TRBD1. Germline CDR1 and CDR2: SNHLY and FYNNEI. V shed 8 bases, J shed 5 bases, and the junction held 9 bases outside the gene matches. This CDR3 contains 14 residues. The DNA for the CDR3 is TGTGCCAGCGAAAACAGGGGGCTGGACGAGACCCAGTACTTC. Amino acid sequence: CASENRGLDETQYF.

This clone is a singleton in its sample. This chain connects TRBV21-1 to TRBJ1-6; TRBD1, as called in the table, went unchecked against the DNA. TRBV21-1 is a listed pseudogene. There are 18 residues in the CDR3. The CDR3 nucleotides are TGTGCCAGCACCGAGATCTCGACAGGGCGTCCATGCGAGTCACCCCTCCACTTT. Protein: CASTEISTGRPCESPLHF.

This clone showed up just once. The DNA for the CDR3 is TGTGCCAGCAGCCAAGATCGCCGGGGAAGGTTCTTC. Amino acid sequence: CASSQDRRGRFF. The rearrangement links TRBV14 to TRBJ2-1; tentatively, D is TRBD2 (5 bases). Deletions cut 0 bases from V and 15 bases from J, with 12 bases between. The CDR3 extends over 12 amino acids. Germline V gene data show CDR1 as SGHDN and CDR2 as FVKESK.

The V call is TRBV4-3, the J call TRBJ2-1; D uncertain. Trimming removed 1 base at V and 9 bases at J, with 19 bases between. There are 16 residues in the CDR3. The germline gives CDR1 LGHNA, CDR2 YSLEER. CDR3 sequence (DNA): TGCGCCAGCAGCCAAGGAGTAGCCCGGATCGCAGCTGAGCAGTTCTTC. Translated, it gives CASSQGVARIAAEQFF.